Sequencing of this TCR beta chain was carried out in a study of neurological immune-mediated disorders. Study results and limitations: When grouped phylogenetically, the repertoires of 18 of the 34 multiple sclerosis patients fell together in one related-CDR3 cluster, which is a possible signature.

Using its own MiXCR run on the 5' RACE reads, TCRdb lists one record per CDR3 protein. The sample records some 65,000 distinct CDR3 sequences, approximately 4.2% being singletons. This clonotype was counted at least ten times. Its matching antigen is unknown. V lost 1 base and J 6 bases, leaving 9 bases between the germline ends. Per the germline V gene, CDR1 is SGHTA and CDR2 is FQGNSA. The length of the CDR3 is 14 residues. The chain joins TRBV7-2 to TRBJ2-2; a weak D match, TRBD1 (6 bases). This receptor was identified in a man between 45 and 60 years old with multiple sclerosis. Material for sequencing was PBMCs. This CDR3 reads CASSLGGGSGELFF. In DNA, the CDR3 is TGTGCCAGCAGCTTAGGAGGGGGTTCCGGGGAGCTGTTTTTT.